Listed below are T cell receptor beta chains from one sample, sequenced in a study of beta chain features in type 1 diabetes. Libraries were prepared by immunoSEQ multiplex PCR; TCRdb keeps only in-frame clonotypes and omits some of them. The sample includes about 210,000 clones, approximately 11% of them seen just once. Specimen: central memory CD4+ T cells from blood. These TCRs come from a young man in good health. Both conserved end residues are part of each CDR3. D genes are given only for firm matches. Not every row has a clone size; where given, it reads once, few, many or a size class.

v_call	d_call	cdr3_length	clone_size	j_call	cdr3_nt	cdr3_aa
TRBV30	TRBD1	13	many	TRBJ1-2	TGTGCCATACAGGGGAGGAGTAACTATGGCTACACCTTC	CAIQGRSNYGYTF
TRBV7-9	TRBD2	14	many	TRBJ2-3	TGTGCCAGCAGCCTGGGACTAGCGGGTGATACGCAGTATTTT	CASSLGLAGDTQYF
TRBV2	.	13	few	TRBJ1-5	TGTGCCAGCAGGGCTGAGGGGAATCAGCCCCAGCATTTT	CASRAEGNQPQHF
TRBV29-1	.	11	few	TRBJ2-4	TGCAGCTTCAAGCACTGGGACATTCAGTACTTC	CSFKHWDIQYF
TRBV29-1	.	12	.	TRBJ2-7	TGCAGCGTTCGTTCCGGTTCCTACGAGCAGTACTTC	CSVRSGSYEQYF
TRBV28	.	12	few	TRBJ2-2	TGTGCCAGCGTCCATTACACCGGGGAGCTGTTTTTT	CASVHYTGELFF
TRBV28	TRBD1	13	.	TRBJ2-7	TGTGCCACCCGACAGGGGAACTCCTACGAGCAGTACTTC	CATRQGNSYEQYF
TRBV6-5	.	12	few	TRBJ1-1	TGTGCCAGCGCGAGCCTGAACACTGAAGCTTTCTTT	CASASLNTEAFF
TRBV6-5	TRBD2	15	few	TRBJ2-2	TGTGCCAGCAGTCGGACTAGCGGGAGCGCCGGGGAGCTGTTTTTT	CASSRTSGSAGELFF
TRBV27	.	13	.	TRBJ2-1	TGTGCCAGCAGTAAAGGGCCGAAAGATGAGCAGTTCTTC	CASSKGPKDEQFF
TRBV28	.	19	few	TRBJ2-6	TGTGCCAGCAGTTTCGACAGTCCGGGACGCCTCTCTGGGGCCAACGTCCTGACTTTC	CASSFDSPGRLSGANVLTF
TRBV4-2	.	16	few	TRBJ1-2	TGTGCCAGCAGCCAAGATGGTCAGGAGCCGAACTATGGCTACACCTTC	CASSQDGQEPNYGYTF
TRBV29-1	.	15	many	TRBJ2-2	TGCAGCGTTGAAGATGGGACAAAAAACACCGGGGAGCTGTTTTTT	CSVEDGTKNTGELFF
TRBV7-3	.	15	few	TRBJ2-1	TGTGCCAGCAGCCCGACTTACAGCTCCTACAATGAGCAGTTCTTC	CASSPTYSSYNEQFF
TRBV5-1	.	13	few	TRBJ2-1	TGCGCCAGCAGCGACACTAGGACTAATGAGCAGTTCTTC	CASSDTRTNEQFF
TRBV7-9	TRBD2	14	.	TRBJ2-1	TGTGCCAGCAGCTTTGTGTCGATAGCGGGTGAGCAGTTCTTC	CASSFVSIAGEQFF
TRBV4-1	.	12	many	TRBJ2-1	TGCGCCAGCAGCCAAGTCTTCAATGAGCAGTTCTTC	CASSQVFNEQFF
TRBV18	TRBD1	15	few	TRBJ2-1	TGTGCCAGCTCATCGGACCGGGACAGATACAATGAGCAGTTCTTC	CASSSDRDRYNEQFF
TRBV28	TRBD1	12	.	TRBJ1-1	TGTGCCAGCACGACACTGGGACAGGAAGCTTTCTTT	CASTTLGQEAFF
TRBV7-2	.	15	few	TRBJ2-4	TGTGCCAGCAGCCCGTCGTGGGGCCAGAGGAACATTCAGTACTTC	CASSPSWGQRNIQYF
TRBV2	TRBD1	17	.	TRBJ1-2	TGTGCCAGCAGTGATGGGGACAGGGGATGGGTAAACTATGGCTACACCTTC	CASSDGDRGWVNYGYTF
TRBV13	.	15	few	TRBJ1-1	TGTGCCAGCAGCTTAAAGGGAACTGGTTGGACTGAAGCTTTCTTT	CASSLKGTGWTEAFF
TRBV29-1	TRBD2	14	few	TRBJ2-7	TGCAGCGTTGAAGGCGGGGGGGCGGTCTACGAGCAGTACTTC	CSVEGGGAVYEQYF
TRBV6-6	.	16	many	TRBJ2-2	TGTGCCAGCAGTTACTCGGGAGGTAGCGGCCCAGCGGAGCTGTTTTTT	CASSYSGGSGPAELFF
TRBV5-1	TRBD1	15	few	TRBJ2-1	TGCGCCAGCAGCTTTAGTGGGACAGCCTACAATGAGCAGTTCTTC	CASSFSGTAYNEQFF
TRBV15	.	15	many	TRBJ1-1	TGTGCCACCAGCCCTTTAGGGGGTGTTAGGACTGAAGCTTTCTTT	CATSPLGGVRTEAFF
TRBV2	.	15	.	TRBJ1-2	TGTGCCAGCAGCGCTGACGGGGACCTTAACTATGGCTACACCTTC	CASSADGDLNYGYTF
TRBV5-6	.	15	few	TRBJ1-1	TGTGCCAGCAGCTTGGTTGAACAGGGAAGGACTGAAGCTTTCTTT	CASSLVEQGRTEAFF
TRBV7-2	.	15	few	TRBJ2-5	TGTGCCAGCAGCTTACGGTCGGGCCAGGGCGAGACCCAGTACTTC	CASSLRSGQGETQYF
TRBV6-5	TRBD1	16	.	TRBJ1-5	TGTGCCAGCAGTTCCCAAATGGGACAGGCGGATCAGCCCCAGCATTTT	CASSSQMGQADQPQHF
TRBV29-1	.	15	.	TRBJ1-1	TGCAGCGTTGAAAAGGGTAGGGGGAGGAACACTGAAGCTTTCTTT	CSVEKGRGRNTEAFF
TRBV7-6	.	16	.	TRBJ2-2	TGTGCCAGCAGCTTATCCCGCTCAGGGGCATCCGGGGAGCTGTTTTTT	CASSLSRSGASGELFF
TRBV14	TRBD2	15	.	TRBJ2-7	TGTGCCAGCAGCCAAGTTCCCGCGGGAGTGGGCGAGCAGTACTTC	CASSQVPAGVGEQYF
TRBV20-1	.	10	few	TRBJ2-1	TGCAGTGCTCTACACAATGAGCAGTTCTTC	CSALHNEQFF
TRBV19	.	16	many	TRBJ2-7	TGTGCCAGTAGTTCTCCAAGGGCCCGGAGATCCTACGAGCAGTACTTC	CASSSPRARRSYEQYF
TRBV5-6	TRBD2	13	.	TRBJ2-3	TGTGCCAGCACTCCCCTAGCGGGCGATACGCAGTATTTT	CASTPLAGDTQYF
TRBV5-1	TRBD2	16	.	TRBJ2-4	TGCGCCAGCAGCTCATCGACTAGCGGCCTGTTGAACATTCAGTACTTC	CASSSSTSGLLNIQYF
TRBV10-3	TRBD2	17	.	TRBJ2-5	TGTGCCATCAGTGAGTCGGGAACTAGCGGCTTGCAAGAGACCCAGTACTTC	CAISESGTSGLQETQYF
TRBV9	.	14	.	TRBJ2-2	TGTGCCAGCAGCGCGGACACTAACGGGAAGGAGCTGTTTTTT	CASSADTNGKELFF
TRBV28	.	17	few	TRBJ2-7	TGTGCCAGCAGTTTATTTATCGGCCTTCGACGTACCTACGAGCAGTACTTC	CASSLFIGLRRTYEQYF
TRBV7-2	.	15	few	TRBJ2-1	TGTGCCAGCAGCTTAGCGGAGGGCCCGTGGAATGAGCAGTTCTTC	CASSLAEGPWNEQFF
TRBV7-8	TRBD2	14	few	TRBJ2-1	TGTGCCAGCAGCTTAAGGTCGGGAGGTGATGAGCAGTTCTTC	CASSLRSGGDEQFF